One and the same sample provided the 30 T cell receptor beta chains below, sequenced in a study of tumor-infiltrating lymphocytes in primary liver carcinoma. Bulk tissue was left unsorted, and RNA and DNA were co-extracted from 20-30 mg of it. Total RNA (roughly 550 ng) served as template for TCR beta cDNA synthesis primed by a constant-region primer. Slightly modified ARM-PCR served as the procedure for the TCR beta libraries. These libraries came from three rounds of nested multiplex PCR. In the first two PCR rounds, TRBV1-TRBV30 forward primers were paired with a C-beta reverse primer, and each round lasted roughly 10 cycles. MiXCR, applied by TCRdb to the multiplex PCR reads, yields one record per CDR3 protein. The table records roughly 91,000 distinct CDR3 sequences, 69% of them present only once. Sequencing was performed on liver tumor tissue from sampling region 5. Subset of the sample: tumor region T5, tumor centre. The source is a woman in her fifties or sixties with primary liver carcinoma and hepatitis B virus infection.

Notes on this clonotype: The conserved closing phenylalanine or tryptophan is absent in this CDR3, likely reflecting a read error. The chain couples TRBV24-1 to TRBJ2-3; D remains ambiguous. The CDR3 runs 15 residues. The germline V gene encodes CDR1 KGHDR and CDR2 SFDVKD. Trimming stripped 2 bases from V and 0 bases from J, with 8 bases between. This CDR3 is CATSDSRASTDTQYY. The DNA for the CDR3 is TGTGCCACCAGTGATTCCCGGGCAAGCACAGATACGCAGTATTAT.

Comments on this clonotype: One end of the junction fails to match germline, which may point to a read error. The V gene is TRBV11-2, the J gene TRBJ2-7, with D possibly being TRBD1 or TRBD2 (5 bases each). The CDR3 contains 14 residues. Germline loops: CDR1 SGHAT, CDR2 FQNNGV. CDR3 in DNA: TGTGCCAACAGAGATCCGGGGCTAGCCTACGAGCACTACTTC. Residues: CANRDPGLAYEHYF.

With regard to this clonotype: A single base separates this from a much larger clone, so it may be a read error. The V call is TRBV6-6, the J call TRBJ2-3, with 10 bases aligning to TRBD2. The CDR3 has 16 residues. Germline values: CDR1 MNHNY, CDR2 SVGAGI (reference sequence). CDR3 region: CANSYLLAGVADTQYF. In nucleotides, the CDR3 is TGTGCCAACAGTTACTTGCTAGCGGGAGTGGCAGATACGCAGTATTTT.

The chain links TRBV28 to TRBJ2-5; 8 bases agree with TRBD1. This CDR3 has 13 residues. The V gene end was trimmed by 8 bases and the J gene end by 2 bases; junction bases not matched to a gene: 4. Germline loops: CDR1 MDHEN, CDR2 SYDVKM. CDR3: CASDRGHQETQYF. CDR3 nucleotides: TGTGCCAGCGACAGGGGACATCAAGAGACCCAGTACTTC.

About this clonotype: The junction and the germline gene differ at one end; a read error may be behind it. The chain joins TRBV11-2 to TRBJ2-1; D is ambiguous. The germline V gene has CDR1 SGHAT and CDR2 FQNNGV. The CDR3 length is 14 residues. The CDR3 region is CVSSLGTSYDEQFF. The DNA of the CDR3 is TGCGTCAGCAGCTTAGGAACCTCCTACGATGAGCAGTTCTTC.

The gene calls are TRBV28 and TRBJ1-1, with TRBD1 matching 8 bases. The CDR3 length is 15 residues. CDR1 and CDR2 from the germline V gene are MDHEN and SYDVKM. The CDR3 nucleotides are TGTGTCAGTAGTCCGACGGGACAGGATAACACTGAAGCTTTCTTT. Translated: CVSSPTGQDNTEAFF.

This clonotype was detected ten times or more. CDR3 sequence reads: CASRVGLEETQYF. CDR3 DNA sequence: TGTGCCAGCCGGGTTGGACTAGAGGAGACCCAGTACTTC. This chain connects TRBV6-1 to TRBJ2-5, with 7 positions matching TRBD2. With V trimmed by 8 bases and J by 5 bases, 8 bases remained unmatched. The CDR3 loop spans 13 amino acids. Per germline, CDR1 MNHNS and CDR2 SASEGT.

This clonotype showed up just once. The CDR3 DNA sequence: TGTGCCAGCAGCCCTTGGACAGCAGGGGTACGCGTGCAGTACTTC. This translates into CASSPWTAGVRVQYF. J is TRBJ2-7 and V is TRBV11-1; a weak D match, TRBD1 (6 bases). With 5 bases removed from V and 9 bases from J, the gap between germline ends came to 23 bases. CDR3 size: 15 residues. CDR1 is SGHAT, CDR2 FQDESV, per germline (reference sequence).

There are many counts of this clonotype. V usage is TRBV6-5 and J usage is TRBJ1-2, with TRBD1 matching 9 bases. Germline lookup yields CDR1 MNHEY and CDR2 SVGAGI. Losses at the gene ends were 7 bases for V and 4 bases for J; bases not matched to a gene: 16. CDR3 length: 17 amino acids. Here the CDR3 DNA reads TGTGCCAGCACCCCTTACAGGGGGCGAGGGGATTCCTATGGCTACACCTTC. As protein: CASTPYRGRGDSYGYTF.

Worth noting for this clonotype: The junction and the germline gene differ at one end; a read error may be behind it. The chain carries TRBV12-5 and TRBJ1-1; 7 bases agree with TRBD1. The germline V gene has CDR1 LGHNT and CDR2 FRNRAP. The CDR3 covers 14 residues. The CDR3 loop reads CASGLGQSNTEALF. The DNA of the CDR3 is TGTGCCAGTGGTTTGGGACAGTCGAACACTGAAGCTTTATTT. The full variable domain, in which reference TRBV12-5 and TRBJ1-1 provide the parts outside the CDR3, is DARVTQTPRHKVTEMGQEVTMRCQPILGHNTVFWYRQTMMQGLELLAYFRNRAPLDDSGMPKDRFSAEMPDATLATLKIQPSEPRDSAVYFCASGLGQSNTEALFGQGTRLTVV.

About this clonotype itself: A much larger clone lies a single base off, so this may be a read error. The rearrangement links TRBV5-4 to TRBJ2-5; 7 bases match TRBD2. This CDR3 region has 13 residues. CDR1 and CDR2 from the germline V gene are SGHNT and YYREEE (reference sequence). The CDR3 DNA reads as TGTGGCAGCAGCTTAGGGGAGGGCCTGACCCAGTACTTC. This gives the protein CGSSLGEGLTQYF.

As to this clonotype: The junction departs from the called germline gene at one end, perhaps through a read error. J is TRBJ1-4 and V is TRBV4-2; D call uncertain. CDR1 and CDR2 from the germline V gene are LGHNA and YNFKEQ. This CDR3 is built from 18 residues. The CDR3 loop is CASSQDIVFDKGNEKLSF. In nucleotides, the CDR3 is TGTGCCAGCAGCCAAGATATTGTATTCGACAAAGGGAATGAAAAATTGTCTTTT.

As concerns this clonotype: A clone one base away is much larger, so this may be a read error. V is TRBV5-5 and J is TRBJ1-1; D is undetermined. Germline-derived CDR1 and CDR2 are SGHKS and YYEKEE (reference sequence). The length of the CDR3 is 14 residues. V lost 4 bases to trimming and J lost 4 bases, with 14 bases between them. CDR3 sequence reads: CASSRVGGSTEAFF. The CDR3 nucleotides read TGTGCCAGCAGCCGCGTGGGAGGGAGCACTGAAGCTTTCTTT.

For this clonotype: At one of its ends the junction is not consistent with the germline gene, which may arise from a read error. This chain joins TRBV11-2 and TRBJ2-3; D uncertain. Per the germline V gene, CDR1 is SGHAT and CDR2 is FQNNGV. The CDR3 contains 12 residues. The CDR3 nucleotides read TGTACCAGCACCTTAGACACAGATACGCAGTATTTT. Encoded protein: CTSTLDTDTQYF.

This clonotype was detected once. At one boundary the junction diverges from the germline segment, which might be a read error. The CDR3 coding sequence is TGTGCCAGCGGTGAATCCCCCGCATGGGCTTTCTTT. Residues: CASGESPAWAFF. The gene calls are TRBV6-1 and TRBJ1-1; no clear D. The CDR3 covers 12 residues. Germline V CDR1 and CDR2: MNHNS, SASEGT.

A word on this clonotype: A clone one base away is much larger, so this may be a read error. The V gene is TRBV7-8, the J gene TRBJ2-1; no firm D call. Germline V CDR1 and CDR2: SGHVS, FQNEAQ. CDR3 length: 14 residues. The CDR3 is CAGSPLGYYNEQFF. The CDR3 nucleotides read TGTGCCGGCAGCCCCCTTGGTTACTACAATGAGCAGTTCTTC.

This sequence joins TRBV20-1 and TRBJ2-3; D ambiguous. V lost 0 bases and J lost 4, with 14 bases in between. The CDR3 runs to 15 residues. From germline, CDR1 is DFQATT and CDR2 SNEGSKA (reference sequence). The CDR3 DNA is TGCAGTGCTAGAGATCAGTGGGCTGAGGCAGATACGCAGTATTTT. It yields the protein CSARDQWAEADTQYF.

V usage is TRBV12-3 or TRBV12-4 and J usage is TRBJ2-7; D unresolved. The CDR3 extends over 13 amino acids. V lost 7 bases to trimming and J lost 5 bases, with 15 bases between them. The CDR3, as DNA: TGTGCCAGCAAAGCAGTGAGAGGCCACGAGCAGTACTTC. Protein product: CASKAVRGHEQYF.

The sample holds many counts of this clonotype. This chain's CDR3 is CASSERGSQHF. CDR3 nucleotide sequence: TGTGCCAGCTCGGAGAGGGGTTCCCAGCATTTT. The V gene is TRBV12-3 or TRBV12-4, the J gene TRBJ1-5, with D perhaps TRBD1 (5 bases). The CDR3 runs to 11 residues. Trimming cost V 8 bases and J 11 bases, with 13 bases left between them.

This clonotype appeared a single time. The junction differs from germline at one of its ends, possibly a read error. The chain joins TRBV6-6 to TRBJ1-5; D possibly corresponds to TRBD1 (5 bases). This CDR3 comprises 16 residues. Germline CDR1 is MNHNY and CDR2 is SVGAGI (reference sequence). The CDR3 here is CVSSYSTGGGFQLQHF. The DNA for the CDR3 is TGTGTCAGCAGTTACTCCACCGGGGGAGGTTTTCAGCTCCAGCATTTT.

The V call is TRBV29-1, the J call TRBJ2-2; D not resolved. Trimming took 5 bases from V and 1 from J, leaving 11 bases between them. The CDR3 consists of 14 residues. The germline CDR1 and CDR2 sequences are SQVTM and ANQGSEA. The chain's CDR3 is CSVIVSLNTGELFF. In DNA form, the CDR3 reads TGCAGCGTTATCGTTAGCCTGAACACCGGGGAGCTGTTTTTT.

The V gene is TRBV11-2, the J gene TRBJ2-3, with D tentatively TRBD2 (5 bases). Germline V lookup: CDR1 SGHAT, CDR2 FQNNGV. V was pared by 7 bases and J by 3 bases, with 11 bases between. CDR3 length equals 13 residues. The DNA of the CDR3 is TGTGCCAGCAAATCCCGGGATACAGATACGCAGTATTTT. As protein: CASKSRDTDTQYF.

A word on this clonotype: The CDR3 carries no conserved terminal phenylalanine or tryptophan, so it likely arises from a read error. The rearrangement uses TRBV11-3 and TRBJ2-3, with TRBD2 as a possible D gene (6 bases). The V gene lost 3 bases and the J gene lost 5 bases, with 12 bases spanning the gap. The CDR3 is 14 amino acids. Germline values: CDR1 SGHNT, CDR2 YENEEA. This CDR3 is CASSLRGTIDTQYL. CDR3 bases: TGTGCCAGCAGCTTGCGGGGAACCATAGATACGCAGTATTTA.

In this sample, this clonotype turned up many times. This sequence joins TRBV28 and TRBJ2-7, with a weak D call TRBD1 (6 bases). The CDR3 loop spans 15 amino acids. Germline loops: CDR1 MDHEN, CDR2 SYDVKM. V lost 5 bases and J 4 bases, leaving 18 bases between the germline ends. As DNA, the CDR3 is TGTGCCAGCAGTCCCCAGGGGCCCCTCCTTTACGAGCAGTACTTC. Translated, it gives CASSPQGPLLYEQYF.

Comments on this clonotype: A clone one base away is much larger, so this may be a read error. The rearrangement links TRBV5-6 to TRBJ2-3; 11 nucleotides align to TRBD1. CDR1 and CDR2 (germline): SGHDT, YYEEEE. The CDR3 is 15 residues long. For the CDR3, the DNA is TGTGTCAGCAGCTCGGACAGGGGGCTCACAGATACGCAGTATTTT. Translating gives CVSSSDRGLTDTQYF.

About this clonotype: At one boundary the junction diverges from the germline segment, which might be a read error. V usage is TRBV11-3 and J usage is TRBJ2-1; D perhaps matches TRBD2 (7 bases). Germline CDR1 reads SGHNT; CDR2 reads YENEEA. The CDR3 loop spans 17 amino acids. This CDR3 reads CASSSRGAWTMGYEQSF. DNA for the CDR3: TGTGCCAGCAGCTCCCGGGGGGCGTGGACCATGGGCTATGAGCAGTCCTTC.

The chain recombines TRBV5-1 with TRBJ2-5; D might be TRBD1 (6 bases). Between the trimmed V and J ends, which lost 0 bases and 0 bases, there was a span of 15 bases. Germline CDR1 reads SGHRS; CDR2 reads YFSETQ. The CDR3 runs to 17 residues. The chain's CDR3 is CASSLGLQGSYQETQYF. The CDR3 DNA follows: TGCGCCAGCAGCTTGGGCCTACAGGGCTCATACCAAGAGACCCAGTACTTC.

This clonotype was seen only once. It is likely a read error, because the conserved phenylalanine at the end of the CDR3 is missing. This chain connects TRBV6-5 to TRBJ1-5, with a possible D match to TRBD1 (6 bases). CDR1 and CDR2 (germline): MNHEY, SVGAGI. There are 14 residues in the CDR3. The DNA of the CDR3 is TGTGTCAGCAGTTACGCCGGGGGCCGTCAGCCCCAGCATTCT. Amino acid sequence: CVSSYAGGRQPQHS.

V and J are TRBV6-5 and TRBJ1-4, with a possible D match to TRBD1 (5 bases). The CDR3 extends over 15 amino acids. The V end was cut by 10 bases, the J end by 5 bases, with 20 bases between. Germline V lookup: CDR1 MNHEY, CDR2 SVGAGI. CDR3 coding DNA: TGTGCCATCGGTCGGCGACAGCCAGACAATGAAAAACTGTTTTTT. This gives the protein CAIGRRQPDNEKLFF.

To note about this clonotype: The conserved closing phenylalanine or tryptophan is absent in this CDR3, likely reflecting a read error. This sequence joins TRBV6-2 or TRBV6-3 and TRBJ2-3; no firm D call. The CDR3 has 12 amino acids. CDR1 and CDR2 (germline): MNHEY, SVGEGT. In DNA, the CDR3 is TGTGCCAGCAGTTTATCAATATATACTCAGTATTTG. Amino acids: CASSLSIYTQYL.